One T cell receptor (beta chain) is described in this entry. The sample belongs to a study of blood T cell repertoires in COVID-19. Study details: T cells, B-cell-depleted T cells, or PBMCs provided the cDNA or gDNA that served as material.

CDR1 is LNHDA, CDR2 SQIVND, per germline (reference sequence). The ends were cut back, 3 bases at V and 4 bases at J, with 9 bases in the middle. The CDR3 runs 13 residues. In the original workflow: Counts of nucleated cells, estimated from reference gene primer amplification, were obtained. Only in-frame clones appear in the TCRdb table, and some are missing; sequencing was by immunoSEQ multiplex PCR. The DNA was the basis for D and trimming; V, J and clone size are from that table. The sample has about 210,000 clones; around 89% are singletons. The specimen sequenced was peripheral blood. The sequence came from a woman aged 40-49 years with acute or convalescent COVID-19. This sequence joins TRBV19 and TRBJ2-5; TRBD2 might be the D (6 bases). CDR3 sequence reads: CASSMTRGETQYF. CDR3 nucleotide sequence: TGTGCCAGTAGTATGACTAGGGGAGAGACCCAGTACTTC.